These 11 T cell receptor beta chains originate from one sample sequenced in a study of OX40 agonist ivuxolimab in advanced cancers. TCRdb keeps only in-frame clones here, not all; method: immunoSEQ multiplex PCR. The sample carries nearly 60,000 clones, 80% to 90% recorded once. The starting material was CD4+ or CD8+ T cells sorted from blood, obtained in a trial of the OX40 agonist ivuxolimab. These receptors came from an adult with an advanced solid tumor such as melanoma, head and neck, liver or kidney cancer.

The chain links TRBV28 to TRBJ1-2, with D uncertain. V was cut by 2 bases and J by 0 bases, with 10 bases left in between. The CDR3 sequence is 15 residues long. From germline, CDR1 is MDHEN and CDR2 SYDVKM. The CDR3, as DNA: TGTGCCAGCAGTTTAATGACGGGAGCTAACTATGGCTACACCTTC. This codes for CASSLMTGANYGYTF.

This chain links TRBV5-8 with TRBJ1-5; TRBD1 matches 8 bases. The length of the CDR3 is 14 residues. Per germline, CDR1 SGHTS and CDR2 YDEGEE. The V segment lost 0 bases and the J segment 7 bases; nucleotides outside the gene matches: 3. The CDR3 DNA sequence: TGTGCCAGCAGCTTGGACAGGGGGTTACAGCCCCAGCATTTT. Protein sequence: CASSLDRGLQPQHF. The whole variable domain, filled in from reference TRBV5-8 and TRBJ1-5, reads EAGVTQSPTHLIKTRGQQATLRCSPISGHTSVYWYQQALGLGLQFLLWYDEGEERNRGNFPPRFSGRQFPNYSSELNVNALELEDSALYLCASSLDRGLQPQHFGDGTRLSIL.

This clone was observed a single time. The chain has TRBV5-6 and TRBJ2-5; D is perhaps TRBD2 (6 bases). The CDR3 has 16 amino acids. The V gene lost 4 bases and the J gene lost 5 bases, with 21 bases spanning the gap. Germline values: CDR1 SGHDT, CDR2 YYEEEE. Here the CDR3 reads CASSLQDWRGAETQYF. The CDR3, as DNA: TGTGCCAGCAGCCTTCAGGATTGGAGGGGAGCGGAGACCCAGTACTTC.

The DNA for the CDR3 is TGCGCCAGCAGCCTGGGACAGGGCTCTTTCGAAAAACTGTTTTTT. It specifies CASSLGQGSFEKLFF. The chain joins TRBV5-1 to TRBJ1-4, with 9 bases matching TRBD1. Germline V gene lookup returns CDR1 SGHRS and CDR2 YFSETQ. The length of the CDR3 is 15 residues. With V trimmed by 4 bases and J by 8 bases, 9 bases remained unmatched.

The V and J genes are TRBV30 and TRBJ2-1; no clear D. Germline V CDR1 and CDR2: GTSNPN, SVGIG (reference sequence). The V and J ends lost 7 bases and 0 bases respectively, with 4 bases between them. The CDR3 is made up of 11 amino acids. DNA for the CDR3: TGTGCCTCCAGCTCCTACAATGAGCAGTTCTTC. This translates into CASSSYNEQFF.

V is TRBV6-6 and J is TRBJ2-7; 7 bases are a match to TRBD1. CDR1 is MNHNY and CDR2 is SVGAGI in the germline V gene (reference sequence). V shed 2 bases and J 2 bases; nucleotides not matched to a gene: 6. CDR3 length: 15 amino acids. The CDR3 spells CASSYVTGVTYEQYF. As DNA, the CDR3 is TGTGCCAGCAGTTACGTAACAGGGGTAACCTACGAGCAGTACTTC.

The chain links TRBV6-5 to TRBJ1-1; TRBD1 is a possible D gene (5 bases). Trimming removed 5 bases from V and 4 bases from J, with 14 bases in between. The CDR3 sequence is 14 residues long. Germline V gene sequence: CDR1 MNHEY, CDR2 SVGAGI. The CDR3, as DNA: TGTGCCAGCAGTCGTGGGGCCGGTATCACTGAAGCTTTCTTT. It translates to CASSRGAGITEAFF.

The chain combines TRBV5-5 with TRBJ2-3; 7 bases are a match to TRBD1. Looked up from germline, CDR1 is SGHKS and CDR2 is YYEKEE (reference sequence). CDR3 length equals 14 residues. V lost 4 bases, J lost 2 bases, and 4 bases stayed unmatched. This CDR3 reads CASSRQGDTDTQYF. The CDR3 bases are TGTGCCAGCAGCCGGCAGGGGGACACAGATACGCAGTATTTT.

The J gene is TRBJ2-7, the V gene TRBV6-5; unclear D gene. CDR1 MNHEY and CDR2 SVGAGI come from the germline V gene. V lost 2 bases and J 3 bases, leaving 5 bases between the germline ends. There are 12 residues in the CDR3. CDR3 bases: TGTGCCAGCAGTTACACTAACTACGAGCAGTACTTC. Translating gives CASSYTNYEQYF.

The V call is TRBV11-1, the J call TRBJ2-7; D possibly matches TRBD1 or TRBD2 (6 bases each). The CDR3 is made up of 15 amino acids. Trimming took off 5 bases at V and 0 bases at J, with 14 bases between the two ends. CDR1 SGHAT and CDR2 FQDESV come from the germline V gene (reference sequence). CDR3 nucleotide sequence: TGTGCCAGCAGCCTATCGGAGGGACACTCCTACGAGCAGTACTTC. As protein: CASSLSEGHSYEQYF.

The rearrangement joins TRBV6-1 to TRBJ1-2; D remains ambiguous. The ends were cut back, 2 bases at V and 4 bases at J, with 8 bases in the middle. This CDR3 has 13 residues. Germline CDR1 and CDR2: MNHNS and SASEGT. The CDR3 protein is CASSEYGVYGYTF. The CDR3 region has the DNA TGTGCCAGCAGTGAATACGGGGTCTATGGCTACACCTTC.